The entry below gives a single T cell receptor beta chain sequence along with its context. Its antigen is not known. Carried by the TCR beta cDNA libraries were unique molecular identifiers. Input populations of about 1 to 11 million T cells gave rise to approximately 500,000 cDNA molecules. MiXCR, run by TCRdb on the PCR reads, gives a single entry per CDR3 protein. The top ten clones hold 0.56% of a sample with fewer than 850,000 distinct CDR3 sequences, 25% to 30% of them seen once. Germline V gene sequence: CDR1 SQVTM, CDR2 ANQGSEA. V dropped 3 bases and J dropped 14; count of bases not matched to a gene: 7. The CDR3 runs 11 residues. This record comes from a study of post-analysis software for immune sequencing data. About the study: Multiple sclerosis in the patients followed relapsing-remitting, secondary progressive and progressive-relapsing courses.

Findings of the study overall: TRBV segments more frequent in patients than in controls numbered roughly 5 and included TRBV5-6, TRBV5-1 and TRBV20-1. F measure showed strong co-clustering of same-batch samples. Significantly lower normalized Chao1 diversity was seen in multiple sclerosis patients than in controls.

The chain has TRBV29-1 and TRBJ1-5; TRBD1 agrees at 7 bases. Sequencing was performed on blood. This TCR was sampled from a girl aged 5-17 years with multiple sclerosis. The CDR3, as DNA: TGCAGCGTTGAGGAGGGACAGCGGAAGCATTTT. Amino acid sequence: CSVEEGQRKHF.